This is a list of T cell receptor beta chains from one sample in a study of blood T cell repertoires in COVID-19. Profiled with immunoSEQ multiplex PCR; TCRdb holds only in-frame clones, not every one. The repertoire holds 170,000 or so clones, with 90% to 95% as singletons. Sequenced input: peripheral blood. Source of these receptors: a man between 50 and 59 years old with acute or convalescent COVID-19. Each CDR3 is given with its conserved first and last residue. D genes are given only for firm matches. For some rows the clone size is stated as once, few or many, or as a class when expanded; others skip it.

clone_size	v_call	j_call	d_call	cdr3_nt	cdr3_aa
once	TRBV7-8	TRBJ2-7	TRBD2	TGTGCCAGCAGCCGAGATAGCGGGACCATCTACGAGCAGTACTTC	CASSRDSGTIYEQYF
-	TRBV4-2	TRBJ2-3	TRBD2	TGTGCCAGCGGGTCAACTAGCGGGAGGGACACAGATACGCAGTATTTT	CASGSTSGRDTDTQYF
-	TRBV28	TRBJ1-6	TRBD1	TGTGCCAGCACTAAAGGGACAGATAATTCACCCCTCCACTTT	CASTKGTDNSPLHF
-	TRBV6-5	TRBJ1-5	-	TGTGCCAGCAGATCTAAGACAGACAATCAGCCCCAGCATTTT	CASRSKTDNQPQHF
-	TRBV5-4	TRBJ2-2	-	TGTGCCAGCACCCTAGGGGGGGTCTCCACCGGGGAGCTGTTTTTT	CASTLGGVSTGELFF
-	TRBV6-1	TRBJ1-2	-	TGTGCCAGCAGTGAATTCAGGCCCAATGGCTACACCTTC	CASSEFRPNGYTF
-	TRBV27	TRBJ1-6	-	TGTGCCAGCAGACCGGGACAAAATAATTCACCCCTCCACTTT	CASRPGQNNSPLHF
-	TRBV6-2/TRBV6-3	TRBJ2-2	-	TGTGCCAGCAGTTACTCTTTTCTAGCTCGGGGGGCTAACACCGGGGAGCTGTTTTTT	CASSYSFLARGANTGELFF
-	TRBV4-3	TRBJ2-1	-	TGCGCCAGCAGCCTGGGCAGGCGAAACTACAATGAGCAGTTCTTC	CASSLGRRNYNEQFF
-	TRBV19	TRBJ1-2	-	TGTGCCAGTAGTATTCAGGGTATCCGGAGTGATGGCTACACCTTC	CASSIQGIRSDGYTF
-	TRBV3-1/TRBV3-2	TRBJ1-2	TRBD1	TGTGCCAGCGGACAGGGGGTAGACTATGGCTACACCTTC	CASGQGVDYGYTF
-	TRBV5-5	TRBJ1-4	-	TGTGCCAGCAGCTTGAGCTTAGGACAGCCTTGGGTAACTAATGAAAAACTGTTTTTT	CASSLSLGQPWVTNEKLFF
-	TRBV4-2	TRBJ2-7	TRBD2	TGTGCCAGCAGCCAAACTAGCGGGCAGACCTACGAGCAGTACTTC	CASSQTSGQTYEQYF
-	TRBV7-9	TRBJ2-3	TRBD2	TGTGCCAGCAGCTCCCTGGGGAGCGGGACTAGCACAGATACGCAGTATTTT	CASSSLGSGTSTDTQYF
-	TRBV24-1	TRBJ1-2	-	TGTGCCACCAGTGGGGCAGGGGAATGGAGCTACACCTTC	CATSGAGEWSYTF
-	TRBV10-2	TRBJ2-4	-	TGCGCCAGCATCAGCGGCGAAAACATTCAGTACTTC	CASISGENIQYF
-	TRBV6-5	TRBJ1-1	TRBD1	TGTGCCAGCAGTAACCGGGACAGGGTCGTCCCTGAAGCTTTCTTT	CASSNRDRVVPEAFF
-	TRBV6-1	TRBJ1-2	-	TGTGCCAGCAGTGAGCTACCCAACTATGGCTACACCTTC	CASSELPNYGYTF
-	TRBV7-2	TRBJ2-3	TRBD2	TGTGCCAGCACCCCGGGGGCTAGCGGGATTGATACGCAGTATTTT	CASTPGASGIDTQYF
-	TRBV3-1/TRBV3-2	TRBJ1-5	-	TGTGCCAGCAGCCAAAGGGGGTCTAATCAGCCCCAGCATTTT	CASSQRGSNQPQHF
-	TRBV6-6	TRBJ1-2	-	TGTGCCAGCAGTTTCCGATTGGGGGCTGGGAACTATGGCTACACCTTC	CASSFRLGAGNYGYTF
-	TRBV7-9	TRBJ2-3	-	TGTGCCAGCAGCTTAGTAAGGGACTCAGCCGATACGCAGTATTTT	CASSLVRDSADTQYF
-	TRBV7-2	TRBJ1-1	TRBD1	TGTGCCAGCAGTCCCCGACAGGGGAGGACTGAAGCTTTCTTT	CASSPRQGRTEAFF
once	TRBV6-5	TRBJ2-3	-	TGTGCCAGCACAAGGTGGGAGTTGGATACGCAGTATTTT	CASTRWELDTQYF
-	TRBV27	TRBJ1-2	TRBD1	TGTGCCAGCAGTGGGACAGGGCACTATGGCTACACCTTC	CASSGTGHYGYTF
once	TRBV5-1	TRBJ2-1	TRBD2	TGCGCCAGCAGCCGGACTAGCGGGGGCCTCTACAATGAGCAGTTCTTC	CASSRTSGGLYNEQFF
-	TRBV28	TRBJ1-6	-	TGTGCCAGTGGGGGAGGCATGAATTCACCCCTCCACTTT	CASGGGMNSPLHF
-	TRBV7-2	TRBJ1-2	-	TGTGCCAGCAGCACCAGGGTCGGCTACACCTTC	CASSTRVGYTF
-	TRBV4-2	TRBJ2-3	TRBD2	TGTGCCAGCAGCCAGGGGAGGGAGGCGAATAGTGGAGATACGCAGTATTTT	CASSQGREANSGDTQYF
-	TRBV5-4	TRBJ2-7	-	TGTGCCAGCAGCTTGGGGGCCCCCGGACAGTTCACCTACGAGCAGTACTTC	CASSLGAPGQFTYEQYF
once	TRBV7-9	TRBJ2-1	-	TGTGCCAGCAGCAAGCGACAGCACTCCTACAATGAGCAGTTCTTC	CASSKRQHSYNEQFF
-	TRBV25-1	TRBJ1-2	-	TGTGCCAGCAGTGAATTGCAGGCACTCTATGGCTACACCTTC	CASSELQALYGYTF
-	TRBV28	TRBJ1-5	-	TGTGCCAGCAGTAGACTTGTTCGGGGTGGAAGCAATCAGCCCCAGCATTTT	CASSRLVRGGSNQPQHF
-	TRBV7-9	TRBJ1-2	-	TGTGCCAGCAGCTCGAACGCTGGACAGCCCTATGGCTACACCTTC	CASSSNAGQPYGYTF
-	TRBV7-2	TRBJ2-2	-	TGTGCCAGCAGCCCGGCCCCCCTAGCGTCAACCGGGGAGCTGTTTTTT	CASSPAPLASTGELFF
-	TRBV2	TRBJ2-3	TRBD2	TGTGCCAGCAGTGTAGCGGGAGGGCATCGAGATACGCAGTATTTT	CASSVAGGHRDTQYF
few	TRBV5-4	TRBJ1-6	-	TGTGCCAGCAGCTTGGCACAGGGAGAATCACCCCTCCACTTT	CASSLAQGESPLHF
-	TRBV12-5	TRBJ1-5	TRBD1	TGTGCTAGTGGTTTGCCCCGAAGGACAGGGGGTCAGCCCCAGCATTTT	CASGLPRRTGGQPQHF
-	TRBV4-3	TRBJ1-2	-	TGCGCCAGCCGTCAAACGTTTCGCGGGACTAACTATGGCTACACCTTC	CASRQTFRGTNYGYTF
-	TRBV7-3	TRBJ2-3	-	TGTGCCAGCAGCTTAACGGGGTTAGGAGGAGATACGCAGTATTTT	CASSLTGLGGDTQYF
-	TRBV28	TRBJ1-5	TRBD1	TGTGCCAGCAACCCTTTGGACAGGGAACAGCAGCCCCAGCATTTT	CASNPLDREQQPQHF
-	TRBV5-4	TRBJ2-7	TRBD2	TGTGCCAGCTCCCTGGGCCTAGCGGGAAGCTCCTACGAGCAGTACTTC	CASSLGLAGSSYEQYF
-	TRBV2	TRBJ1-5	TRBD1	TGTGCCAGCACCGGGACAGGGGGAGGTCAGCCCCAGCATTTT	CASTGTGGGQPQHF
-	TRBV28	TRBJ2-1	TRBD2	TGTGCCAGCAGCGACACCGGACTAGCCCGACTGAATGAGCAGTTCTTC	CASSDTGLARLNEQFF
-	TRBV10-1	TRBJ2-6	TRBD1	TGCGCCAGCAGTGGCTACGGACAGGGCTCTGGGGCCAACGTCCTGACTTTC	CASSGYGQGSGANVLTF
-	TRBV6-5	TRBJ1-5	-	TGTGCCAGCAGCTTGGACAGTTATCAGCCCCAGCATTTT	CASSLDSYQPQHF
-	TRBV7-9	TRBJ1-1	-	TGTGCCAGCAGCTTTGAAGGGGGCACTGAAGCTTTCTTT	CASSFEGGTEAFF
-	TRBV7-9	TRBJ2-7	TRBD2	TGTGCCAGCAGCCCCCCATACGAGACTAGCGGGAGGGCCTCCGAGCAGTACTTC	CASSPPYETSGRASEQYF
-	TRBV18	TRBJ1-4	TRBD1	TGTGCCAGCTCACCACCAAATGGACAGGGAGATGAAAAACTGTTTTTT	CASSPPNGQGDEKLFF